The rows below give T cell receptor beta chains drawn from one sample of a study of blood T cell repertoires in COVID-19. The protocol was immunoSEQ multiplex PCR, while the TCRdb copy is restricted to in-frame clones and leaves out a portion. This table has approximately 250,000 clones, more than 80% appearing once. What was sequenced was PBMCs or T cells enriched from blood (not recorded which). These TCRs come from a woman aged 25 to 45 with acute COVID-19. Each CDR3 is given with its conserved first and last residue. The D gene is left open where the match is weak. Clone size is not always given. Where it is, it says once, few, many or a class for expanded clones.

D	J	V	size	CDR3	DNA
TRBD1	TRBJ2-3	TRBV7-9	-	CASSAGQGNTDTQYF	TGTGCCAGCAGCGCGGGACAGGGGAACACAGATACGCAGTATTTT
TRBD2	TRBJ2-7	TRBV29-1	-	CSVGTSGMGEQYF	TGCAGCGTGGGGACTAGCGGGATGGGGGAGCAGTACTTC
TRBD1	TRBJ2-3	TRBV5-4	-	CASSLARQGMGDTQYF	TGTGCCAGCAGCTTGGCGAGACAGGGGATGGGAGATACGCAGTATTTT
TRBD2	TRBJ2-5	TRBV7-9	-	CASSLTSALQETQYF	TGTGCCAGCAGCTTGACTAGCGCCCTCCAAGAGACCCAGTACTTC
-	TRBJ1-1	TRBV4-3	-	CASSPTGNTEAFF	TGCGCCAGCAGCCCCACAGGGAACACTGAAGCTTTCTTT
-	TRBJ2-2	TRBV7-9	-	CASSLALSAGGPGTGELFF	TGTGCCAGCAGCTTAGCGCTCTCAGCAGGGGGGCCAGGAACCGGGGAGCTGTTTTTT
TRBD1	TRBJ2-5	TRBV3-1/TRBV3-2	-	CASSHSTGKETQYF	TGTGCCAGCAGCCACTCGACAGGGAAAGAGACCCAGTACTTC
TRBD1	TRBJ1-2	TRBV6-1	-	CASSGINLGQGGGYTF	TGTGCCAGCAGTGGAATCAATTTGGGACAGGGGGGAGGCTACACCTTC
TRBD2	TRBJ2-1	TRBV5-1	-	CASSLEVSGREDEQFF	TGCGCCAGCAGCTTGGAAGTTAGCGGGAGGGAGGATGAGCAGTTCTTC
TRBD1	TRBJ1-4	TRBV3-1/TRBV3-2	-	CASSQPAGTVTNEKLFF	TGTGCCAGCAGCCAACCTGCCGGGACAGTAACTAATGAAAAACTGTTTTTT
-	TRBJ2-3	TRBV2	-	CASSFGGTDTQYF	TGTGCCAGCAGCTTTGGAGGAACAGATACGCAGTATTTT
-	TRBJ2-1	TRBV28	few	CASSLLGVVLQVGSYNEQFF	TGTGCCAGCAGTTTATTAGGTGTTGTTCTCCAGGTGGGCTCCTACAATGAGCAGTTCTTC
-	TRBJ2-1	TRBV27	-	CASSSPLGGERGTTGYGQFF	TGTGCCAGCAGCTCGCCCCTAGGTGGCGAAAGGGGGACCACAGGGTATGGGCAGTTCTTC
TRBD1	TRBJ2-1	TRBV7-2	-	CASTSPSGQGNNEQFF	TGTGCCAGCACCTCTCCGTCCGGACAGGGGAACAATGAGCAGTTCTTC
-	TRBJ2-2	TRBV3-1/TRBV3-2	-	CASSQAPAGELFF	TGTGCCAGCAGCCAGGCTCCTGCCGGGGAGCTGTTTTTT
TRBD1	TRBJ2-5	TRBV11-3	-	CASSGTGGETQYF	TGTGCCAGCAGCGGGACAGGGGGAGAGACCCAGTACTTC
-	TRBJ2-7	TRBV3-1/TRBV3-2	-	CASSPKTNPYEQYF	TGTGCCAGCAGCCCCAAGACAAATCCGTACGAGCAGTACTTC
TRBD2	TRBJ2-7	TRBV11-2	-	CASSSLAGGPKDYEQYF	TGTGCCAGCAGCTCACTAGCGGGAGGGCCAAAGGACTACGAGCAGTACTTC
TRBD1	TRBJ2-1	TRBV28	-	CASSPGTGPYNEQFF	TGTGCCAGCAGTCCCGGGACAGGGCCCTACAATGAGCAGTTCTTC